This T cell receptor beta chain emerged from a study of T cell changes during pregnancy in multiple sclerosis. Sequencing was performed with immunoSEQ multiplex PCR; in TCRdb, only in-frame clones are kept and a portion is missing. Here the sample spans 85,000 to 130,000 clones, around 90% being singletons. Trimming removed 0 bases at V and 0 bases at J, with 12 bases between. Germline assignment: CDR1 MGHRA and CDR2 YSYEKL. The CDR3 runs 18 residues. This sample comprised peripheral blood, obtained in the second trimester of pregnancy. The rearrangement uses TRBV4-1 and TRBJ1-6; weak D call: TRBD1 (6 bases). This clonotype was sampled from a female donor with multiple sclerosis, enrolled in a pregnancy study. The CDR3 DNA reads as TGCGCCAGCAGCCAAGATGACAGGACACCCTCCTATAATTCACCCCTCCACTTT. It encodes CASSQDDRTPSYNSPLHF.